These 3 T cell receptor beta chains share one sample of origin, sequenced in a study of T-cell reconstitution after alpha-beta-depleted transplantation in children. Unique molecular identifiers were used to barcode this TCRbeta library. TCRdb analysed the PCR reads with MiXCR anew, one entry per CDR3 protein. The data hold 540,000 or so distinct CDR3 sequences, with more than 20% observed a single time. The sample consisted of PBMCs, mostly from graft donor cells, taken 360 days after TCRalphabeta/CD19-depleted stem cell transplant. The receptors originated from a boy under two years old who had a stem cell transplant for acute myeloid leukemia, so the T cells may come from the graft donor.

The table lists this clonotype with a few counts. The chain couples TRBV20-1 to TRBJ2-1; the match to TRBD1 covers 8 bases. After removal of 0 bases from V and 1 base from J, the junction contained 2 bases not matched to a gene. This CDR3 contains 15 residues. The germline V gene encodes CDR1 DFQATT and CDR2 SNEGSKA (reference sequence). This CDR3 is CSARDTGGSYNEQFF. CDR3 coding DNA: TGCAGTGCTAGAGACACAGGGGGGTCCTACAATGAGCAGTTCTTC.

The table lists this clonotype with a few counts. The chain is built from TRBV6-1 and TRBJ2-1; 12 bases line up with TRBD2. Trimming at V came to 8 bases and at J to 10 bases, leaving 24 bases not matched to a gene. There are 19 residues in the CDR3. Germline V gene sequence: CDR1 MNHNS, CDR2 SASEGT. CDR3 residues: CASSATSGGLLGASPEQFF. Here the CDR3 DNA reads TGTGCCAGCTCGGCTACTAGCGGGGGGCTCCTAGGTGCTAGTCCGGAGCAGTTCTTC.

There are many counts of this clonotype. This chain connects TRBV12-3 or TRBV12-4 to TRBJ2-1, with 8 bases fitting TRBD1. Unmatched junction bases numbered 8, after V lost 10 bases and J lost 6 bases. This CDR3 has 13 amino acids. The CDR3 nucleotides read TGTGCCACCCGCCCACAGGGGGGCAATGAGCAGTTCTTC. Amino acid sequence: CATRPQGGNEQFF.